This T cell receptor beta chain was captured by sequencing in a study of CXCR3-negative and CXCR3-positive naive CD8 T cells. The study, taken as a whole, reports: In naive cells, CXCR3-negative and CXCR3-positive subsets had similar TRBV-TRBJ usage; memory cells differed. Both naive subsets carried similar amounts of surface CD5, so TCR strength was inferred from TRB CDR3 properties. More hydrophobic TRB CDR3s occurred in CXCR3-positive than in CXCR3-negative naive cells. In cryopreserved cells, CXCR3 expression partially decreased, and fresh PBMCs were used in most assays.

Naive CD8+ T cells had a CD45RO-CCR7+CD27+CD95- phenotype. This CDR3 has 16 amino acids. Germline CDR1 is LGHDT and CDR2 is YNNKEL (reference sequence). Each TRB cDNA library was prepared by 5' RACE (with UMI labels). For each CDR3 protein, TCRdb gives one entry from its re-call of the 5' RACE reads, without DNA. This sample's clone table lists 150,000 or so distinct CDR3 sequences. Points on this clonotype: Its antigen is unknown.

This TCR was sampled from a human donor in good health. Some clones in this sample may be carry-over from other donors' samples. Material for sequencing was naive CXCR3+ CD8+ T cells from blood. Subset specified: CD45RO-CCR7+CD27+CD95- naive CD8+ T cells expressing CXCR3 (TNR3+). V is TRBV3-1 and J is TRBJ1-1; TCRdb calls TRBD1, which cannot be checked without DNA. The CDR3 sequence is CASSQEFRGLNTEAFF.